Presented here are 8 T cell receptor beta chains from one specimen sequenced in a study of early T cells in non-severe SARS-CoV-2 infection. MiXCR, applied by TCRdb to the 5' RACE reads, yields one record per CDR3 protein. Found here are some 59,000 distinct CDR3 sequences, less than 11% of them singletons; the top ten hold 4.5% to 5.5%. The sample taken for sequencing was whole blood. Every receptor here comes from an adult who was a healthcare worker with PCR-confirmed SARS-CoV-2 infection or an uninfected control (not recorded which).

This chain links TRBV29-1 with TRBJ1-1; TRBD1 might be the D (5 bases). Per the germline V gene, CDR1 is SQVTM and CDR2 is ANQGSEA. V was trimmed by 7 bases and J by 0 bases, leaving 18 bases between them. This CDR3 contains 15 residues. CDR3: CSGGGGWGMNTEAFF. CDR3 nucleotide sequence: TGCAGCGGGGGCGGAGGCTGGGGCATGAACACTGAAGCTTTCTTT. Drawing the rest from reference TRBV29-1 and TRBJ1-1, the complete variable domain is SAVISQKPSRDICQRGTSLTIQCQVDSQVTMMFWYRQQPGQSLTLIATANQGSEATYESGFVIDKFPISRPNLTFSTLTVSNMSPEDSSIYLCSGGGGWGMNTEAFFGQGTRLTVV.

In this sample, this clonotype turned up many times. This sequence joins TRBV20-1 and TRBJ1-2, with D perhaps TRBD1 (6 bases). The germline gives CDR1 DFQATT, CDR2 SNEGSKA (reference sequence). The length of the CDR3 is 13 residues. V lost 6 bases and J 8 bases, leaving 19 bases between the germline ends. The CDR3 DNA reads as TGCAGTGCCCCCCCGGGGGGGGCTCCCGGCTACACCTTC. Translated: CSAPPGGAPGYTF.

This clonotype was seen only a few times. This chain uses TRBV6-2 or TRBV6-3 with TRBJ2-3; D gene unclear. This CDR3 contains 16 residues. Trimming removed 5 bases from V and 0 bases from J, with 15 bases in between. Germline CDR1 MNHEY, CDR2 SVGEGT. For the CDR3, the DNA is TGTGCCAGCAGTCTGAACCAGGCCGCTAGCACAGATACGCAGTATTTT. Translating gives CASSLNQAASTDTQYF.

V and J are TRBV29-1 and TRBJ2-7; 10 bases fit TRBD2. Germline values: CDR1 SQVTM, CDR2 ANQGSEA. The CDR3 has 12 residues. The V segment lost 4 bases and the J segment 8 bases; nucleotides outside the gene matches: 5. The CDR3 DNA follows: TGCAGCGTTGGTAGCGGGAGGCTTCAGCAGTACTTC. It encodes CSVGSGRLQQYF.

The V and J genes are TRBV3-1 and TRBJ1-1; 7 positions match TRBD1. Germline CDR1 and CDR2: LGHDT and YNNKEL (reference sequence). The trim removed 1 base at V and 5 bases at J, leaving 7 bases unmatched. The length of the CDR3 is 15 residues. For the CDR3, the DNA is TGTGCCAGCAGCCAAGGCACAGGGGTAGGAACTGAAGCTTTCTTT. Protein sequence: CASSQGTGVGTEAFF.

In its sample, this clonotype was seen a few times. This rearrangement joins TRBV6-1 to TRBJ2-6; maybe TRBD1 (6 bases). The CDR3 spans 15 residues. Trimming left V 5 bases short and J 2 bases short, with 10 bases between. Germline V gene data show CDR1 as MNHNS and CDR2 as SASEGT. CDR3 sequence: CASSFRGAGANVLTF. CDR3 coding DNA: TGTGCCAGCAGTTTCAGGGGTGCTGGGGCCAACGTCCTGACTTTC.

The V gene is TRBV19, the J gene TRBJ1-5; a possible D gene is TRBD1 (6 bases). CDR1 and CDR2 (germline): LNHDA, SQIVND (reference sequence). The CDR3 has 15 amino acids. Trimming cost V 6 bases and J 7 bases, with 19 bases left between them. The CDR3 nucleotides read TGTGCCAGTAGCCCGGGGGCACTTGGGGTACAGCCCCAGCATTTT. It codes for CASSPGALGVQPQHF.

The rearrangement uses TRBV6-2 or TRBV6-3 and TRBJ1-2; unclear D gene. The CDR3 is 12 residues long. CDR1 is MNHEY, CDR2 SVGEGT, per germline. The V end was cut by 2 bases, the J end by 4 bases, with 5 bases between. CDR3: CASSYVGYGYTF. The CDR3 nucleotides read TGTGCCAGCAGTTACGTGGGCTATGGCTACACCTTC.